The source of this T cell receptor beta chain is a study of shared clonotypes between healthy human individuals. Across the study: CD4 naive and CD4 memory each took three plates per donor, while CD8 naive took two and CD8 memory one. Study conclusions and caveats: Some clonotypes were shared by all four sorted-subset donors, while others were not shared. The non-shared ones had lower generation probabilities than the shared ones. A handful of donors held about 5% of naive CD4 clonotypes in common.

Measured with immunoSEQ multiplex PCR; TCRdb has only the in-frame clones, and not every one. The table shows millions of clones, with 95% occurring only once. A remark on this clone: Its antigen is as yet unknown.

The CDR3 has 15 amino acids. V was trimmed by 2 bases and J by 4 bases, leaving 11 bases between them. In germline, CDR1 is SGHAT, CDR2 FQNNGV. Sequencing used naive CD4+ T cells sorted from blood. The subset denotes: CD45RA+ positively selected. The chain carries TRBV11-2 and TRBJ2-2; unclear D gene. The sequence was collected from a man aged 18 to 35 in good health. This chain's CDR3 is CASSLRRPRTGELFF. The DNA for the CDR3 is TGTGCCAGCAGCTTACGGAGACCTCGCACCGGGGAGCTGTTTTTT.